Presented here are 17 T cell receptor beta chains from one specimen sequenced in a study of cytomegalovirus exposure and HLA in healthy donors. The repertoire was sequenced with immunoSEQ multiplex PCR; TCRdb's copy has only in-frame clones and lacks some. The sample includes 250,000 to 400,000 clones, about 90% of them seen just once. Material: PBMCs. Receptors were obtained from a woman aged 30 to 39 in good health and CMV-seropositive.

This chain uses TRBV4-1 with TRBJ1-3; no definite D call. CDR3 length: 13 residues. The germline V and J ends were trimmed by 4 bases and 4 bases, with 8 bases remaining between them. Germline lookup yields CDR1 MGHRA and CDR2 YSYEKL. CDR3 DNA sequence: TGCGCCAGCAGCCCCGTCCAGGGAAACACCATATATTTT. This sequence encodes CASSPVQGNTIYF.

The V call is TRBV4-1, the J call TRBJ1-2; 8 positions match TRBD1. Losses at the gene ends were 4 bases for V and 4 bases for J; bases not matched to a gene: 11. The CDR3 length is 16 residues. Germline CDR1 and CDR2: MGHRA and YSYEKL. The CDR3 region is CASSLRGQGGPYGYTF. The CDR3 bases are TGCGCCAGCAGCCTCCGAGGACAGGGTGGACCCTATGGCTACACCTTC.

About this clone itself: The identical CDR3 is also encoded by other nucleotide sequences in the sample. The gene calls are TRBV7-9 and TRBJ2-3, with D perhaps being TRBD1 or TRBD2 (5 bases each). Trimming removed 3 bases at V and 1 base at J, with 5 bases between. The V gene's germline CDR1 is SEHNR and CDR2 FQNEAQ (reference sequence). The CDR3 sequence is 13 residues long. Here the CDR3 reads CASSLGGTDTQYF. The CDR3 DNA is TGTGCCAGCAGCTTGGGGGGCACAGATACGCAGTATTTT.

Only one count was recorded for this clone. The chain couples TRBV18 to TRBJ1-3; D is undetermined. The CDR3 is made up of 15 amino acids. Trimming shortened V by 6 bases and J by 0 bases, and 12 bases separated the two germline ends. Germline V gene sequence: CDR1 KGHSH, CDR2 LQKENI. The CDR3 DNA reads TGTGCCAGCTCGACGGACGGATCCTCTGGAAACACCATATATTTT. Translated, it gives CASSTDGSSGNTIYF. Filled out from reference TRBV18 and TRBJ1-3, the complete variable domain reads NAGVMQNPRHLVRRRGQEARLRCSPMKGHSHVYWYRQLPEEGLKFMVYLQKENIIDESGMPKERFSAEFPKEGPSILRIQQVVRGDSAAYFCASSTDGSSGNTIYFGEGSWLTVV.

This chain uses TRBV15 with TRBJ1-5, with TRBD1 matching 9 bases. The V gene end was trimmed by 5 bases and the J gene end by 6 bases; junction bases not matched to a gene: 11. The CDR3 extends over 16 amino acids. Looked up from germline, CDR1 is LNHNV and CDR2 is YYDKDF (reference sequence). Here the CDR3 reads CATSGGQGRGTQPQHF. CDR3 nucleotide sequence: TGTGCCACCAGCGGGGGACAGGGTAGGGGGACTCAGCCCCAGCATTTT.

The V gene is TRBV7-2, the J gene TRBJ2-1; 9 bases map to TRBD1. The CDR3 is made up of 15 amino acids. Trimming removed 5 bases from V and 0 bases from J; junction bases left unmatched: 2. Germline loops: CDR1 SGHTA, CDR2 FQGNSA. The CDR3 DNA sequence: TGTGCCAGCAGCCCACAGGGGGCCTCCTACAATGAGCAGTTCTTC. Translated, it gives CASSPQGASYNEQFF.

The CDR3 loop reads CSVGHLPPGTGREKLFF. CDR3 nucleotide sequence: TGCAGCGTTGGACACCTCCCGCCCGGGACAGGGAGGGAAAAACTGTTTTTT. The chain carries TRBV29-1 and TRBJ1-4, with 9 bases fitting TRBD1. The CDR3 runs 17 residues. The ends lost 4 bases at V and 8 bases at J; junction bases unmatched: 17. Germline lookup yields CDR1 SQVTM and CDR2 ANQGSEA.

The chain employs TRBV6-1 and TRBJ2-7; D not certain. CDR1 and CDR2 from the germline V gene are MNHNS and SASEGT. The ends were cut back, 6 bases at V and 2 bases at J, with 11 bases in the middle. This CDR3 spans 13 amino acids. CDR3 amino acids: CASRYRPPYEQYF. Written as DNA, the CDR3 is TGTGCCAGCAGGTACAGACCACCCTACGAGCAGTACTTC.

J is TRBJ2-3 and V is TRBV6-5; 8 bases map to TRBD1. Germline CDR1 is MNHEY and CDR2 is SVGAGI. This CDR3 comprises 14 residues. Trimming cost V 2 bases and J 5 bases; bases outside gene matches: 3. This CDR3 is CASSYGQGIDTQYF. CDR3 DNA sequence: TGTGCCAGCAGTTACGGACAGGGAATAGATACGCAGTATTTT.

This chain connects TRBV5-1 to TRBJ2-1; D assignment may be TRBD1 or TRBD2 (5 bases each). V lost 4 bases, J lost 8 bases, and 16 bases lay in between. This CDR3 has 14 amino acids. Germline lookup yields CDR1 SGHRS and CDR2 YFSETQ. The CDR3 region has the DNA TGCGCCAGCAGCCCCGGATTATTGGGACATGAGCAGTTCTTC. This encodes CASSPGLLGHEQFF.

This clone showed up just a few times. The CDR3 region is CAWRGSPHEQFF. The CDR3 DNA reads TGTGCCTGGAGGGGAAGCCCCCATGAGCAGTTCTTC. V gene TRBV30 combines with J gene TRBJ2-1, with D unresolved. Germline V gene data show CDR1 as GTSNPN and CDR2 as SVGIG (reference sequence). The CDR3 is 12 residues long. Trimming pared 3 bases from V and 8 bases from J, leaving 11 bases between.

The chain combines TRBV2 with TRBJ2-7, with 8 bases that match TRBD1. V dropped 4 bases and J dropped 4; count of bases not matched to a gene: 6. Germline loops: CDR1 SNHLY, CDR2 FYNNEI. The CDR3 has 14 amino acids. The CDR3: CASSAAGQEYEQYF. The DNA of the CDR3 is TGTGCCAGCAGTGCGGCGGGACAGGAGTACGAGCAGTACTTC.

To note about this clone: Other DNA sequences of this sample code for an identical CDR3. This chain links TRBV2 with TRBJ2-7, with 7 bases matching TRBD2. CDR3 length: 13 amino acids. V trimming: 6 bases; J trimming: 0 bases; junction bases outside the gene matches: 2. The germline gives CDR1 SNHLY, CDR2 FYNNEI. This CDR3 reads CASRGGSSYEQYF. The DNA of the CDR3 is TGTGCCAGCAGAGGCGGGAGCTCCTACGAGCAGTACTTC.

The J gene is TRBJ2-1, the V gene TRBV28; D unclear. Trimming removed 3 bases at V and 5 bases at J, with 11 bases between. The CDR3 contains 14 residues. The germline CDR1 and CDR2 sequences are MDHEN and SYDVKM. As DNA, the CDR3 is TGTGCCAGCAGTTTTCGTCTGTCTGACAATGAGCAGTTCTTC. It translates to CASSFRLSDNEQFF. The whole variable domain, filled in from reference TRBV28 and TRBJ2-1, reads DVKVTQSSRYLVKRTGEKVFLECVQDMDHENMFWYRQDPGLGLRLIYFSYDVKMKEKGDIPEGYSVSREKKERFSLILESASTNQTSMYLCASSFRLSDNEQFFGPGTRLTVL.

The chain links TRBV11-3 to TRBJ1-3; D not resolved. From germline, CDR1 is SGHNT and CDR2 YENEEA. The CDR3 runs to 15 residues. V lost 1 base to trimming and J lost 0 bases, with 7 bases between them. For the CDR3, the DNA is TGTGCCAGCAGCTTAGGCGGCAGCTCTGGAAACACCATATATTTT. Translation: CASSLGGSSGNTIYF.

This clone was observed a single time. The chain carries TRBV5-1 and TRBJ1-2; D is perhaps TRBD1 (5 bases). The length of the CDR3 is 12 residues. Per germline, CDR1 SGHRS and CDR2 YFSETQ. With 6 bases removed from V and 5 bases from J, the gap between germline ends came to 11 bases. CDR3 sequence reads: CASTDSLYGYTF. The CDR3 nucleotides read TGCGCCAGCACCGACAGTCTTTATGGCTACACCTTC. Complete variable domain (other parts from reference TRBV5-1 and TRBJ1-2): KAGVTQTPRYLIKTRGQQVTLSCSPISGHRSVSWYQQTPGQGLQFLFEYFSETQRNKGNFPGRFSGRQFSNSRSEMNVSTLELGDSALYLCASTDSLYGYTFGSGTRLTVV.

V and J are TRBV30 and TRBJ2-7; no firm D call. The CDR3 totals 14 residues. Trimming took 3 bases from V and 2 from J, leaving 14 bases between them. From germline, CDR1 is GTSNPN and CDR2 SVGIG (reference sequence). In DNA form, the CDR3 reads TGTGCCTGGAGGAGACCTGGCCAAACCTACGAGCAGTACTTC. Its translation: CAWRRPGQTYEQYF.